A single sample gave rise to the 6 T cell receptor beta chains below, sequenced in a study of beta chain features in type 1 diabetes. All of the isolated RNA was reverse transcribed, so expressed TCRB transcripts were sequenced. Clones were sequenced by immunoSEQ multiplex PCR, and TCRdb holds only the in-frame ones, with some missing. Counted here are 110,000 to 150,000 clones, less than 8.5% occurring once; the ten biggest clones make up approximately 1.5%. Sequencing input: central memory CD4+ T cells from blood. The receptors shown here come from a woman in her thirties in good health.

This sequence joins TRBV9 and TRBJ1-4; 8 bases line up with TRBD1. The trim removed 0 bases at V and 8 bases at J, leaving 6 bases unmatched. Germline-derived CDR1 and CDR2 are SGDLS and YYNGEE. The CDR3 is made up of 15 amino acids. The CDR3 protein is CASSVGRTGGEKLFF. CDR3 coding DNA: TGTGCCAGCAGCGTAGGAAGAACAGGGGGAGAAAAACTGTTTTTT.

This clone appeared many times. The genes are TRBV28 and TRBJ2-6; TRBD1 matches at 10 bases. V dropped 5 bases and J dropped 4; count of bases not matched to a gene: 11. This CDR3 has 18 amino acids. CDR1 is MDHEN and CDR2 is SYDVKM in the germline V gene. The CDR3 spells CASSPVGQGYPGANVLTF. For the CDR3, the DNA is TGTGCCAGCAGTCCAGTGGGACAGGGGTATCCCGGGGCCAACGTCCTGACTTTC.

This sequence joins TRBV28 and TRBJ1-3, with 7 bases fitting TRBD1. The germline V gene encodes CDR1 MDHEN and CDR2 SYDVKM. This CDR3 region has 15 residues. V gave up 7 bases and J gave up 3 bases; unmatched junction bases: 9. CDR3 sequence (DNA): TGTGCCAGCACCGAGGGACAGAGGCTTGGAAACACCATATATTTT. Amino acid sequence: CASTEGQRLGNTIYF.

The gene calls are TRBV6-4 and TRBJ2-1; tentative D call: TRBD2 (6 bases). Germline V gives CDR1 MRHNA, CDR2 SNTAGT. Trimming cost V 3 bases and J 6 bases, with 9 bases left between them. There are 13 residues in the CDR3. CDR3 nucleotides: TGTGCCAGCAGTGAGCAGGGAGGCAATGAGCAGTTCTTC. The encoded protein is CASSEQGGNEQFF.

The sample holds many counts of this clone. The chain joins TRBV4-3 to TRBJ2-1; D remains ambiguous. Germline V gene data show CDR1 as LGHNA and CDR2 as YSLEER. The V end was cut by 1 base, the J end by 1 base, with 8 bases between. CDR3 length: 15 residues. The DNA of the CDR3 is TGCGCCAGCAGCCAAGCCGGTTTATCCTACAATGAGCAGTTCTTC. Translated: CASSQAGLSYNEQFF.

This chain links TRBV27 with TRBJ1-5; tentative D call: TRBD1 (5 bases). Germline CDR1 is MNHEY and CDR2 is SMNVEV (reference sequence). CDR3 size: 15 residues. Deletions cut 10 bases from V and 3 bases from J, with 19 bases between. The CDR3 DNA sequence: TGTGCCACCTCCATTAGGGGAGGGACCAATCAGCCCCAGCATTTT. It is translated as CATSIRGGTNQPQHF.